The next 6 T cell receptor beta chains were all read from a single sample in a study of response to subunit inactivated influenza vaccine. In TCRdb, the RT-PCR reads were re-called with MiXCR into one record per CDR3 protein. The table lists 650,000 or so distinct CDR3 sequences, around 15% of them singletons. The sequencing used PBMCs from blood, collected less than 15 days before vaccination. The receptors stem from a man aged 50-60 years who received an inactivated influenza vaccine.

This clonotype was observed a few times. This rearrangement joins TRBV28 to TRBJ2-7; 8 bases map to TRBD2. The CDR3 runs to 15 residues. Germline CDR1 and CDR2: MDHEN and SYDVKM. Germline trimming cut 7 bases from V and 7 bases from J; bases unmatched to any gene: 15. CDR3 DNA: TGTGCCAGCACCCCCCTAGGTACTAGCGGTGAGGAGCAGTACTTC. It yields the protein CASTPLGTSGEEQYF.

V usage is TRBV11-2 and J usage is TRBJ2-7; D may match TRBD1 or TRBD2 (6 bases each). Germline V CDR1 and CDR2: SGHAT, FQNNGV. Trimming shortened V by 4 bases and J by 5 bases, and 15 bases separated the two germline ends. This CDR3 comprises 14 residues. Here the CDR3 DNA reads TGTGCCAGCAGCTCACTAGAGGGGGGCCACGAGCAGTACTTC. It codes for CASSSLEGGHEQYF.

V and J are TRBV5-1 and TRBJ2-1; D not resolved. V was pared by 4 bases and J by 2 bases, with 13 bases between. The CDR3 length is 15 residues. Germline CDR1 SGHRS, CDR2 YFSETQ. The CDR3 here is CASSAGRSTYNEQFF. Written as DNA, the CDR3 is TGCGCCAGCAGCGCCGGACGGAGTACCTACAATGAGCAGTTCTTC.

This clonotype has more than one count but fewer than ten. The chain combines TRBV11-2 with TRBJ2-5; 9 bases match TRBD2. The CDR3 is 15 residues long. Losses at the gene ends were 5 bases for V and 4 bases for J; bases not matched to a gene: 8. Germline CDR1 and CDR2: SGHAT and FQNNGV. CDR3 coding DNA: TGTGCCAGCAGCCCCCATAGCGGGAGTGGAGAGACCCAGTACTTC. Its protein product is CASSPHSGSGETQYF.

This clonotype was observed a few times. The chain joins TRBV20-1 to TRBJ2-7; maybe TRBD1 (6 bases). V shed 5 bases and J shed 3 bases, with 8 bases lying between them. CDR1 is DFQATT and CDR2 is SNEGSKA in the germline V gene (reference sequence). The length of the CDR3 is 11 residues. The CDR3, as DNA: TGCAGTGCTCCGGGACACTACGAGCAGTACTTC. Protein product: CSAPGHYEQYF.

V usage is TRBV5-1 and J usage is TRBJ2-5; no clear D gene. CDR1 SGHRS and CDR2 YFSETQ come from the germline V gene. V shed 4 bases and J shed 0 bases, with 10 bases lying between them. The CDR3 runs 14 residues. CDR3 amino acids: CASSVDGYQETQYF. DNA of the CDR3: TGCGCCAGCAGCGTGGACGGGTACCAAGAGACCCAGTACTTC.